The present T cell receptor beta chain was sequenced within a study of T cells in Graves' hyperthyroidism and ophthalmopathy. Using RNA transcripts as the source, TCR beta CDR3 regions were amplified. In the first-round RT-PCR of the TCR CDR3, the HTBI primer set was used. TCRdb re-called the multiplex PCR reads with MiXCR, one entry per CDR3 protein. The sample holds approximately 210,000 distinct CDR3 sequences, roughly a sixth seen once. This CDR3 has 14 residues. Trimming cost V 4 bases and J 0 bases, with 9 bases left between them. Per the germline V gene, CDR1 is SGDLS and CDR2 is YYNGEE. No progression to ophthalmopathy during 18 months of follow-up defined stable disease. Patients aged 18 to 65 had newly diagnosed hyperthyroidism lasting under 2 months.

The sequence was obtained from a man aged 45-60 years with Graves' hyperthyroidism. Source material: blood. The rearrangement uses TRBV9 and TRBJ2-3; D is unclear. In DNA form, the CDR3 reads TGTGCCAGCAGCAGACCCCTTAGCACAGATACGCAGTATTTT. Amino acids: CASSRPLSTDTQYF.